This TCR beta chain was recorded in a study of blood T cell repertoires in COVID-19. Study background: The United States, Italy and Spain were the sources of the acute and convalescent COVID-19 samples. The cDNA or gDNA used as material had been derived from T cells, B-cell-depleted T cells, or PBMCs.

In the original workflow: Estimated nucleated cell counts came from reference gene primer amplification. Assay used: immunoSEQ multiplex PCR; TCRdb lists only in-frame clones, some missing. V, J and clone size derive from that table, while D and trimming were established from the DNA sequence. The sample lists 180,000 or so clones, around 82% seen once, with 9.8% in the top ten. The germline gives CDR1 SGHTA, CDR2 FQGNSA. Trimming cost V 3 bases and J 1 base, with 14 bases left between them. The CDR3 has 16 residues. This chain connects TRBV7-2 to TRBJ2-3; D is undetermined. Sequenced input: peripheral blood. The TCR originated in a woman of 80 years or more with acute or convalescent COVID-19. CDR3 coding DNA: TGTGCCAGCAGCTTGCCAAGTGGCTTCGGCACAGATACGCAGTATTTT. Protein product: CASSLPSGFGTDTQYF.